This T cell receptor (beta chain) was documented in a study of graft-versus-host responses after intestinal transplantation. Study conclusions and caveats: Where graft-donor T cell macrochimerism was present, patients had high graft-versus-host to host-versus-graft clonal ratios in allografts. Early after transplant, HvG clones declined as circulating GvH clones peaked.

Trimming took off 4 bases at V and 6 bases at J, with 14 bases between the two ends. The CDR3 runs to 14 residues. From germline, CDR1 is SEHNR and CDR2 FQNEAQ (reference sequence). Concerning this clone itself: The antigen is undetermined. Other DNA variants within this sample encode the same CDR3.

Profiling relied on immunoSEQ multiplex PCR, and the TCRdb table lists in-frame clones only, not all of them. The sample lists 35,000 to 55,000 clones, just under 95% occurring once. This chain joins TRBV7-9 and TRBJ2-3, with D maybe TRBD2 (6 bases). The sequence came from a human patient who received an intestinal transplant, so some T cells may come from the graft donor. Sequencing used PBMCs, obtained about 800 days after a first intestinal transplant, on the day of a second. The CDR3 nucleotides are TGTGCCAGCAGCTGGGCTGGGGGGTCGGATACGCAGTATTTT. It specifies CASSWAGGSDTQYF.